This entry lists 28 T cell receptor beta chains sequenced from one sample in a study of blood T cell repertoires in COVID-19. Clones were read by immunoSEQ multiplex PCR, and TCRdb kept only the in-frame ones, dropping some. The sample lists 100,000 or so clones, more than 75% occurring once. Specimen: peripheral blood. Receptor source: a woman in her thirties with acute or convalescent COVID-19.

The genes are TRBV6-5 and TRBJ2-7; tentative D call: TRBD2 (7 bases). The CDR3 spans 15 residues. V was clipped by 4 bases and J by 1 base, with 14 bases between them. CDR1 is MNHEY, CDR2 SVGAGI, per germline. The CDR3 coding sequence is TGTGCCAGCAGTTCCAGAGGGGGGGGATCCTACGAGCAGTACTTC. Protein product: CASSSRGGGSYEQYF.

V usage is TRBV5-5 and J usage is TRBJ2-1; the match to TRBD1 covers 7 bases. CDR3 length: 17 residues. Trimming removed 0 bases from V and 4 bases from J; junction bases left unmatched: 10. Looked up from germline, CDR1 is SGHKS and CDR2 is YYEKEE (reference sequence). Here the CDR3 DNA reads TGTGCCAGCAGCTTGGGGAGAGGGGACAGAGTGTACAATGAGCAGTTCTTC. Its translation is CASSLGRGDRVYNEQFF.

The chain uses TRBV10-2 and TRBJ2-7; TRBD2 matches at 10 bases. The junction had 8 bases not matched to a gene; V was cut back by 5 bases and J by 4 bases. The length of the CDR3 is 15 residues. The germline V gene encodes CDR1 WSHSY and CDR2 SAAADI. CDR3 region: CASSSSGGISYEQYF. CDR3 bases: TGCGCCAGCAGTTCTAGCGGGGGCATATCATACGAGCAGTACTTC.

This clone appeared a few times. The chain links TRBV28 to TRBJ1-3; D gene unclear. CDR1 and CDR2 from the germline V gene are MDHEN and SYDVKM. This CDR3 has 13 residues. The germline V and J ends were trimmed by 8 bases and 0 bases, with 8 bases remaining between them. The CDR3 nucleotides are TGTGCCAGCGTCACGAGCTCTGGAAACACCATATATTTT. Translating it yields CASVTSSGNTIYF. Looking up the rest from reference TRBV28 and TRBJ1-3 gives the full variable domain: DVKVTQSSRYLVKRTGEKVFLECVQDMDHENMFWYRQDPGLGLRLIYFSYDVKMKEKGDIPEGYSVSREKKERFSLILESASTNQTSMYLCASVTSSGNTIYFGEGSWLTVV.

The CDR3 loop is CASSEPGGLAEAFF. In DNA, the CDR3 is TGTGCCAGCAGTGAACCAGGGGGCCTCGCGGAGGCTTTCTTT. The J gene is TRBJ1-1, the V gene TRBV2; 8 bases align to TRBD1. Germline-derived CDR1 and CDR2 are SNHLY and FYNNEI. V lost 2 bases to trimming and J lost 11 bases; unmatched junction nucleotides: 10. The CDR3 covers 14 residues.

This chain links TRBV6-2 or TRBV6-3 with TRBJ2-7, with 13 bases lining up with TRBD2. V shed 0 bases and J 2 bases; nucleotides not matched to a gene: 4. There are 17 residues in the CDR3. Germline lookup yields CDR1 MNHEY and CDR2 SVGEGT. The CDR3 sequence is CASSYSRTSGGAYEQYF. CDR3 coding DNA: TGTGCCAGCAGTTACTCGAGGACTAGCGGGGGTGCCTACGAGCAGTACTTC.

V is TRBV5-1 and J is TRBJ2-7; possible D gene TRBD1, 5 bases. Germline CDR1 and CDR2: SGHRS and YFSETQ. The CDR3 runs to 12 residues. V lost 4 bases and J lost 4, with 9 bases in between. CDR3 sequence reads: CASSLGVYEQYF. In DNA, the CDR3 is TGCGCCAGCAGCCTAGGGGTTTACGAGCAGTACTTC.

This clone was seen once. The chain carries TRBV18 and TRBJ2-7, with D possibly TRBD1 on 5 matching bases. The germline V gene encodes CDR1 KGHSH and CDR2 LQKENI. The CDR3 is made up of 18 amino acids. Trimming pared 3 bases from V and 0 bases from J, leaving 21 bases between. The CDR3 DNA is TGTGCCAGCTCACCGTTGGGGCCGAGGCAGGATAGCTCCTACGAGCAGTACTTC. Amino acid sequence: CASSPLGPRQDSSYEQYF.

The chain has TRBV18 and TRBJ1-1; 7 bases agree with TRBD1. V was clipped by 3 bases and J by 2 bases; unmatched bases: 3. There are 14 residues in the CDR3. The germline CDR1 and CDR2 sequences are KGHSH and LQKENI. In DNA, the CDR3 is TGTGCCAGCTCACCGGGACAGACAAACACTGAAGCTTTCTTT. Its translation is CASSPGQTNTEAFF.

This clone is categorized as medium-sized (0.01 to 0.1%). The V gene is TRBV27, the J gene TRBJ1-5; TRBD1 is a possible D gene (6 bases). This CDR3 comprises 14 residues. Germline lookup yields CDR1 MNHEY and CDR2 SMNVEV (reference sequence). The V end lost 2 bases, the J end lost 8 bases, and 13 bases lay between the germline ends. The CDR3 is CASSLLQGVEPQHF. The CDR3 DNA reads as TGTGCCAGCAGTTTACTACAGGGTGTTGAGCCCCAGCATTTT.

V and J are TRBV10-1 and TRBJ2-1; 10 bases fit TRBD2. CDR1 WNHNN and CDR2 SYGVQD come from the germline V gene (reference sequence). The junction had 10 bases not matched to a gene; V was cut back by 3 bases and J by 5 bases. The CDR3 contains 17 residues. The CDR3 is CASSEQSGGAVNNEQFF. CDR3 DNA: TGCGCCAGCAGTGAACAAAGCGGGGGGGCCGTCAACAATGAGCAGTTCTTC.

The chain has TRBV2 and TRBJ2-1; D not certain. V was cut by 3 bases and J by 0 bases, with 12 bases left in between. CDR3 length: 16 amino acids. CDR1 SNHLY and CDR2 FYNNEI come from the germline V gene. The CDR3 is CASSERRISSYNEQFF. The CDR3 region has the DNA TGTGCCAGCAGTGAGAGGCGGATAAGCTCCTACAATGAGCAGTTCTTC.

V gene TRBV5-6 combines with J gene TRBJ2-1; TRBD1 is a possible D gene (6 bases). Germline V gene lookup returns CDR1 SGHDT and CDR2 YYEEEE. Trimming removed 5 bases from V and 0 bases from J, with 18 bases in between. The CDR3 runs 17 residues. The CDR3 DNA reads TGTGCCAGCAGACGGAGAGGGGGTTCAACCTCCTACAATGAGCAGTTCTTC. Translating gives CASRRRGGSTSYNEQFF.

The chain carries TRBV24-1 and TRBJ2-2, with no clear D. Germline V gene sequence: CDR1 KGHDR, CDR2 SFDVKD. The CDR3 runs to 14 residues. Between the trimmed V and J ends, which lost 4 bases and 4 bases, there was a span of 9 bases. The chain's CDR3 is CATSDPSLTGELFF. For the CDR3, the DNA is TGTGCCACCAGTGACCCGAGTCTCACCGGGGAGCTGTTTTTT.

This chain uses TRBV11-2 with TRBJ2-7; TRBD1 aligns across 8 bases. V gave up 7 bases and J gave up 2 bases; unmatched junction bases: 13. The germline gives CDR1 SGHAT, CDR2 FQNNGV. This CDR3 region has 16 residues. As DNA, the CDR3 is TGTGCCAGCATCCTTGGAGCCGGGACAGGAGCCTACGAGCAGTACTTC. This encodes CASILGAGTGAYEQYF.

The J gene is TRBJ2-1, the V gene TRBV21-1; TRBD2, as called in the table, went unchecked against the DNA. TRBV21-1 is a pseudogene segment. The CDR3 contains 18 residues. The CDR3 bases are TGTGCCAGCAGCACTCGACTAGCGGGGAAGACGACGGACAATGAGCAGTTCTTC. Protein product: CASSTRLAGKTTDNEQFF.

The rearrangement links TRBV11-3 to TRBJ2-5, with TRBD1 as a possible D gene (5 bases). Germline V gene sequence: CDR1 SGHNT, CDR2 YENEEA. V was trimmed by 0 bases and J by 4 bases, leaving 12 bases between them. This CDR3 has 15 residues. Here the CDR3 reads CASSLEGWQGETQYF. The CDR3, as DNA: TGTGCCAGCAGCTTAGAAGGGTGGCAGGGAGAGACCCAGTACTTC.

The CDR3 loop reads CASSRGTSDSYEQYF. CDR3 bases: TGTGCCAGCAGCAGAGGGACTAGCGACTCCTACGAGCAGTACTTC. The gene calls are TRBV21-1 and TRBJ2-7; TRBD2 is taken as the D call from the table, unchecked against the DNA. TRBV21-1 is marked as a pseudogene. This CDR3 contains 15 residues.

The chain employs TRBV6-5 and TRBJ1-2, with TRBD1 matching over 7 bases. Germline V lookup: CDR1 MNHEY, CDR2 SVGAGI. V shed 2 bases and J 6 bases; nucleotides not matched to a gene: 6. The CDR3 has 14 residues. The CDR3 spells CASSYEAGGDGYTF. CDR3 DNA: TGTGCCAGCAGTTACGAGGCAGGGGGAGATGGCTACACCTTC.

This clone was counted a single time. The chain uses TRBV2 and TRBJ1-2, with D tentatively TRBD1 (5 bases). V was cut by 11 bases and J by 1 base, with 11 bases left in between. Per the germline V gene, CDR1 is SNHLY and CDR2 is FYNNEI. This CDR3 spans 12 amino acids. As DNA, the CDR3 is TGTGCCGGGGGGAGAGATAACTATGGCTACACCTTC. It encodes CAGGRDNYGYTF.

CDR3 nucleotides: TGTGCCAGCAGTAAACTACAGGGGAACACTGAAGCTTTCTTT. This encodes CASSKLQGNTEAFF. This rearrangement joins TRBV6-5 to TRBJ1-1, with D tentatively TRBD1 (6 bases). The germline V gene encodes CDR1 MNHEY and CDR2 SVGAGI. The V and J ends lost 5 bases and 1 base respectively, with 11 bases between them. This CDR3 contains 14 residues.

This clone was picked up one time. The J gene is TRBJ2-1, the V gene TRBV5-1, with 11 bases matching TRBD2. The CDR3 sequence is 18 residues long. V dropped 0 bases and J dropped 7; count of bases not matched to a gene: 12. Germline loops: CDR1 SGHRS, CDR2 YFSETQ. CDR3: CASSLAPFSGGAGNEQFF. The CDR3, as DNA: TGCGCCAGCAGCTTGGCCCCTTTTAGCGGGGGGGCGGGAAATGAGCAGTTCTTC.

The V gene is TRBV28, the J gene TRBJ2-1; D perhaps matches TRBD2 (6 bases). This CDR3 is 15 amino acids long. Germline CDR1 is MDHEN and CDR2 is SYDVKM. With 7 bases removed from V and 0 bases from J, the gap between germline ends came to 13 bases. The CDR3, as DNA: TGTGCCAGCACGGGGGATTTGAACTCCTACAATGAGCAGTTCTTC. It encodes CASTGDLNSYNEQFF.

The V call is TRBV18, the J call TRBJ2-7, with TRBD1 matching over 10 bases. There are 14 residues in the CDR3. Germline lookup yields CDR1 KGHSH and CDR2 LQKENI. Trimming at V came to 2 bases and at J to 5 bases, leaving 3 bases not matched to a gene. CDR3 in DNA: TGTGCCAGCTCACCAGACAGGGGGCTGAACGAGCAGTACTTC. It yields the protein CASSPDRGLNEQYF.

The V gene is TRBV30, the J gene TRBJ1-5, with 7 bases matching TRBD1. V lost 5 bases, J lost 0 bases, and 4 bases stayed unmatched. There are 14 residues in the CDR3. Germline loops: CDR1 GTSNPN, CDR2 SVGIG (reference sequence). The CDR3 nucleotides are TGTGCCTGGCAACAGGGGTATAGCAATCAGCCCCAGCATTTT. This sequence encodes CAWQQGYSNQPQHF.

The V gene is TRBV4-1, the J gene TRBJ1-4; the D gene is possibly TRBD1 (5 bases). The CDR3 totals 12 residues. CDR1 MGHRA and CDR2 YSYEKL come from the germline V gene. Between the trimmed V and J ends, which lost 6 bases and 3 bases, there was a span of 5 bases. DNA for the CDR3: TGCGCCAGCAGGACAGCTAATGAAAAACTGTTTTTT. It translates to CASRTANEKLFF.

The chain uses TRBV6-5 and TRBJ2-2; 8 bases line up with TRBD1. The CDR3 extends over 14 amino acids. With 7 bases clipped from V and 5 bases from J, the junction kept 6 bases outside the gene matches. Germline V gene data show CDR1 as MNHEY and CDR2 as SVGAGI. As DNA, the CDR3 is TGTGCCAGCACTATGGACAGGGCTACCGGGGAGCTGTTTTTT. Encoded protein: CASTMDRATGELFF.

CDR3 protein: CASSSAPGQGNYGYTF. CDR3 in DNA: TGTGCCAGCAGTTCCGCCCCGGGACAGGGAAACTATGGCTACACCTTC. V is TRBV27 and J is TRBJ1-2; 9 bases are a match to TRBD1. The CDR3 runs to 16 residues. Germline V gene data show CDR1 as MNHEY and CDR2 as SMNVEV (reference sequence). Trimming cost V 4 bases and J 2 bases; bases outside gene matches: 8.